This note documents a single TCR beta chain sequence. This clone was recorded once. The antigen it recognizes is unknown. No base quality values were provided; no much bigger clone lies one nucleotide off. This sample is drawn from a study of blood T cell repertoires in COVID-19 (dated by TCRdb to 2018 to 2020). Regarding the research as a whole: Collaborator samples came from the United States, Italy and Spain and covered acute and convalescent phases of COVID-19. The prospective study material was composed of cDNA or gDNA derived from T cells, B-cell-depleted T cells, or PBMCs. Subjects who had been exposed to COVID-19, were actively infected with it, or had recovered from it provided the deeply sampled blood TCRbeta repertoires that made up the dataset. The repertoires were released in a freely available public database intended as a resource for research on the immune response to SARS-CoV-2. The samples were drawn from two sources: the first 160 participants of the ongoing ImmuneRACE study, and approximately 1,300 subjects contributed by 6 global collaborators. A de-identified subject ID, COVID-19 status, age in years and sex were almost always included in the sample metadata. HLA class I and class II types, where available, came from metadata supplied by the sample provider rather than from assay-based typing. General findings and caveats noted by the study authors: The amount of clinical and demographic metadata varied by source and participant and was provided uncurated.

The immunoSEQ Assay, a bias-controlled multiplex PCR, was used to amplify TCRbeta CDR3 regions from genomic DNA. Per the original workflow: The number of nucleated cells in each sample was estimated by amplification of reference gene primers within the assay. Sequence reads were collapsed and filtered to measure the absolute abundance of every unique TCRbeta CDR3 rearrangement. Productive Simpson clonality was computed per sample as the square root of Simpson's diversity index over productive rearrangements. The immuneACCESS repertoire file appears here via TCRdb, limited to in-frame rearrangements. These files lack a portion of the clones; in checked studies, under half of the deficit traces to unresolved V genes, and the cause of the others is not known. Clonal size and the V and J genes are those of that table, whereas D and trimming came from the DNA. The sample records about 95,000 clones, 80% to 90% of which are singletons. The ten largest clones represent around 2.9% of the sample.

At one collaborating source in Seattle, patients were enrolled during active infection and were followed longitudinally through the course of disease. The collaborating institutions used their own protocols to collect whole blood in K2EDTA tubes. For TCRbeta analysis, collaborators shipped samples as frozen whole blood, isolated PBMCs, or DNA extracted from either of those sample types. The germline V end is reduced by 0 bases and the J end by 1 base; junction bases left unmatched: 5. The germline V gene yields SGHVS for CDR1 and FNYEAQ for CDR2. The CDR3 holds 16 amino acids from the cysteine to the phenylalanine. This entry keeps only the CDR3 DNA: 48 bases, framed from base 1.

Sequencing was performed on peripheral blood. This TCR was recovered from a middle-aged man with COVID-19, enrolled during active disease. The receptor chain draws on TRBV7-6 and TRBJ2-5; TRBD2 aligns with 7 central bases. The base sequence is TGTGCCAGCAGCTTAGCGCCAGCGGGGCTCCAAGAGACCCAGTACTTC. The translation is CASSLAPAGLQETQYF.